In this sample, the clone carrying this T cell receptor beta chain turned up a few times. No antigen is known for it. The data belong to a study of beta chain features in type 1 diabetes. The wider study: Healthy donors and patients showed comparable age, gender and cell yields. General study findings and limits: Shorter TCRB CDR3s, moderately but significantly so, marked every one of the four CD4+ subsets in Type 1 diabetes patients. A closer apparent resemblance between naive, central memory and Treg TCRB repertoires was seen in patients than in healthy donors.

Isolated RNA was reverse transcribed in full, so expressed TCRB transcripts were sequenced. Method: immunoSEQ multiplex PCR; TCRdb's copy keeps in-frame clones and lacks some. The sample includes 120,000 to 150,000 clones, 10% seen only once; the top ten take roughly 1.3%. The purity of all sorted populations exceeded 98%. This CDR3 region has 13 residues. Trimming removed 6 bases from V and 4 bases from J; junction bases left unmatched: 5. Germline-derived CDR1 and CDR2 are SGHTS and YDEGEE. Sequencing used naive CD4+ T cells from blood. This clonotype originated in a man younger than 35 in good health. The chain employs TRBV5-8 and TRBJ2-5; the match to TRBD2 covers 8 bases. The CDR3 loop is CASKGGGLETQYF. DNA of the CDR3: TGTGCCAGCAAGGGCGGGGGGTTAGAGACCCAGTACTTC.